The sequence of this T cell receptor (beta chain) was determined in a study of OX40 agonist ivuxolimab in advanced cancers. The wider study: Intravenous ivuxolimab was administered to patients every 2 weeks at 0.01 to 10 mg/kg.

Findings of the study overall: The study observed clonal expansion of CD4+ and CD8+ blood T cells by week 6 at 0.1 to 3.0 mg/kg. Near-lowest levels of clonal expansion characterized partial responders at 0.1-3.0 mg/kg.

This CDR3 contains 14 residues. V trimming: 7 bases; J trimming: 1 base; junction bases outside the gene matches: 3. Germline V gives CDR1 LNHDA, CDR2 SQIVND (reference sequence). Notes on this clone: Its antigen remains unidentified.

Here immunoSEQ multiplex PCR was the method, and the copy in TCRdb shows in-frame clones only, minus some. This sample has about 71,000 clones, with 70% to 85% found just once. The source was CD4+ or CD8+ T cells sorted from blood, collected in a trial of the OX40 agonist ivuxolimab. The clonotype comes from an adult with an advanced solid tumor such as melanoma, head and neck, liver or kidney cancer. This chain joins TRBV19 and TRBJ2-7; 11 nucleotides match TRBD2. CDR3 coding DNA: TGTGCCAGTATGGGGACTAGCGGTTCCTACGAGCAGTACTTC. This sequence encodes CASMGTSGSYEQYF.